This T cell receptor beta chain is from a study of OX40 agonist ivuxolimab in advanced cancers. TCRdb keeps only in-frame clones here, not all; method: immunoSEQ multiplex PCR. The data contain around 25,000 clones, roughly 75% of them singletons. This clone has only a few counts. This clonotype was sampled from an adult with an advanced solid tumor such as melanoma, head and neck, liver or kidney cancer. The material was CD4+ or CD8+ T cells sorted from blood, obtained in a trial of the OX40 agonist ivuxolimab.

CDR3 residues: CASRRAAYNEQFF. In DNA form, the CDR3 reads TGTGCCAGTAGAAGGGCGGCGTACAATGAGCAGTTCTTC. The chain joins TRBV19 to TRBJ2-1; no reliable D call. This CDR3 spans 13 amino acids. CDR1 and CDR2 from the germline V gene are LNHDA and SQIVND (reference sequence). With 6 bases removed from V and 4 bases from J, the gap between germline ends came to 10 bases.